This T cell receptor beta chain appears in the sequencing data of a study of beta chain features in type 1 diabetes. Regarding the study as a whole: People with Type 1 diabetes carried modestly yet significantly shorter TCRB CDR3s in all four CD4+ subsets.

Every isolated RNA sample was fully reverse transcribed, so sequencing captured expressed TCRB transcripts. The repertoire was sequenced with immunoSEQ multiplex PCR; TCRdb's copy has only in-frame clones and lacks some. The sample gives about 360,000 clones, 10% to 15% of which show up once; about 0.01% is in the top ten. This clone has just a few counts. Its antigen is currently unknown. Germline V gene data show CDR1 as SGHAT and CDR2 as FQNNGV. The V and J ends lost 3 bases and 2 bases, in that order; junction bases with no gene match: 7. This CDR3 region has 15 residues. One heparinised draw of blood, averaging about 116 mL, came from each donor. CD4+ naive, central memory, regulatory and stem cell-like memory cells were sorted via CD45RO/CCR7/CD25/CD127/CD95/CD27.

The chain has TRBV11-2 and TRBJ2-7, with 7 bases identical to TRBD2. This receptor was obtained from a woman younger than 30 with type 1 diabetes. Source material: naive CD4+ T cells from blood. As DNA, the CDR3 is TGTGCCAGCAGCTTGGGAGGGGAGGGCGCCTACGAGCAGTACTTC. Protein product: CASSLGGEGAYEQYF.